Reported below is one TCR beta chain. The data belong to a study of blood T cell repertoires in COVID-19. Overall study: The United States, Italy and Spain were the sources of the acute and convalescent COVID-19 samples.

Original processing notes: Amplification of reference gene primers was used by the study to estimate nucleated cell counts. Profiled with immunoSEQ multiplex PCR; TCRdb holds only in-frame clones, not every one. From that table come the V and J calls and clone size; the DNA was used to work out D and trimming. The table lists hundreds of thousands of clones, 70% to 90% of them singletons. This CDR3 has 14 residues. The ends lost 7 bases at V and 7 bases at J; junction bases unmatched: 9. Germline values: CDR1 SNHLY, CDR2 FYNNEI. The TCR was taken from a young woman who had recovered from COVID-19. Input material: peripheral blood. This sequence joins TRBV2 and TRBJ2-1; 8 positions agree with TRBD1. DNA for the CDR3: TGTGCCAGCAAAGATAGGACAGGGAGTAATGAGCAGTTCTTC. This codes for CASKDRTGSNEQFF.